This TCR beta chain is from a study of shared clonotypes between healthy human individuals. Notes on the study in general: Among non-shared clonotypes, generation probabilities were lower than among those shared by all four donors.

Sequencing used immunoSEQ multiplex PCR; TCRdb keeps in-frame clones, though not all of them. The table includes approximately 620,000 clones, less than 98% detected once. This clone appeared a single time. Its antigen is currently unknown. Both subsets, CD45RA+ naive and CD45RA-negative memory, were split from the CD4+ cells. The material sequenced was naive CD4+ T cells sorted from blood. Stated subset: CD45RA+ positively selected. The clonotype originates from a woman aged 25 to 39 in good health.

The CDR3 nucleotides read TGTGCCAGCAGCTTGGGGCGACAGGGCTCGGCAGATACGCAGTATTTT. Translating it yields CASSLGRQGSADTQYF. The chain has TRBV11-3 and TRBJ2-3; 7 bases are a match to TRBD1. V lost 3 bases and J lost 4; bases outside the gene matches: 10. This CDR3 has 16 residues. The V gene's germline CDR1 is SGHNT and CDR2 YENEEA.